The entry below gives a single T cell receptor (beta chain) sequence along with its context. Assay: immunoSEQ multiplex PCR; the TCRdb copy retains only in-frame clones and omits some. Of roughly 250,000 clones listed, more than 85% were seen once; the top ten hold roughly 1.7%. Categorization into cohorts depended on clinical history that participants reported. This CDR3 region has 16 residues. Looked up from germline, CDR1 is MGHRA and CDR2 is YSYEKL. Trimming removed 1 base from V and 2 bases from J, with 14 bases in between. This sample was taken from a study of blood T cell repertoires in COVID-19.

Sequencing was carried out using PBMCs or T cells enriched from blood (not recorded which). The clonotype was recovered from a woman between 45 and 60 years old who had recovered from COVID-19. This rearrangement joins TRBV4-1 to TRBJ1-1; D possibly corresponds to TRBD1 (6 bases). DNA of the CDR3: TGCGCCAGCAGCCAAGTACCGGGGACACTTAACACTGAAGCTTTCTTT. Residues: CASSQVPGTLNTEAFF.